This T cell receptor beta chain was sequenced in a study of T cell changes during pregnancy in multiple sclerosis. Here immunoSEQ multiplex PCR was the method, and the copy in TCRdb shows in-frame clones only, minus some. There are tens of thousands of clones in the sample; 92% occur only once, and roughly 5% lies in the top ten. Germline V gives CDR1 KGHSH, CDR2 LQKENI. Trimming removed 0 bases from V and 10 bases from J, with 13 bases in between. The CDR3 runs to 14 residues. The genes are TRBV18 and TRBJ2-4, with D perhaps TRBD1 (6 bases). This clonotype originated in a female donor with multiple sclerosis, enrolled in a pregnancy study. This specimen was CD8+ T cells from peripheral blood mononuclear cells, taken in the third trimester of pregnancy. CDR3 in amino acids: CASSPPGQPAIQYF. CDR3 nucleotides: TGTGCCAGCTCACCACCCGGACAGCCAGCAATTCAGTACTTC.